In its sample, the clone carrying this T cell receptor beta chain was seen a few times. Antigen unknown. The CDR3 is made up of 15 amino acids. Trimming removed 0 bases from V and 7 bases from J, with 13 bases in between. Germline loops: CDR1 KGHSH, CDR2 LQKENI. This sample stems from a study of cytomegalovirus exposure and HLA in healthy donors. General study findings and limits: The study carried out a later analysis of TCR beta sequences. It associated 15,000 to 20,000 of them with specific HLA alleles at a false discovery rate of 0.05. Sequencing depth across donors, presence/absence analyses assumed, was roughly uniform. In a later analysis, most CMV-associated TCR beta chains appeared HLA-restricted. It was confirmed in vitro that a few of the CMV-associated chains were specific for CMV antigens.

The PCR used 60 Vbeta and 13 Jbeta primers. TCRdb keeps only in-frame clones here, not all; method: immunoSEQ multiplex PCR. The sample contains about 87,000 clones, around 8% of which appear only once. This sequence was found in a man aged 50 to 60 in good health and CMV-seronegative. The V gene is TRBV18, the J gene TRBJ1-5; D gene ambiguous. Sequences were obtained from PBMCs. The CDR3 sequence: CASSPPAAGTQPQHF. For the CDR3, the DNA is TGTGCCAGCTCACCACCCGCGGCGGGAACACAGCCCCAGCATTTT.